These 22 T cell receptor beta chains originate from one sample sequenced in a study of post-analysis software for immune sequencing data (dated by TCRdb to between 2014 and 2016). Which antigens these TCRs recognize remains unknown. The library was prepared using PCR. Sequencing took place on an Illumina HiSeq 2500. To reduce PCR and sequencing biases, unique molecular identifiers were incorporated into the TCR beta cDNA libraries. TCRdb cleaned the public reads at Q25 with fastp, built clones with MiXCR and kept in-frame beta chains. CDR3 protein sequences are deduplicated, and each keeps its most common genes and DNA. For this sample there are hundreds of thousands of distinct CDR3 sequences; roughly 45% appear just once. The top ten clones comprise 9% to 13% of the sample. General conclusions and limits of the study: Significantly higher frequencies in patients than in controls were found for a handful of TRBV segments, including TRBV5-6, TRBV5-1 and TRBV20-1.

Sequences were obtained from blood. Receptor source: a girl aged 10 to 17 with multiple sclerosis.

The chain links TRBV2 to TRBJ1-1; tentative D call: TRBD1 (6 bases). Trimming stripped 11 bases from V and 6 bases from J, with 13 bases between. The CDR3 totals 11 residues. The germline V gene encodes CDR1 SNHLY and CDR2 FYNNEI. The CDR3 reads CARLQGPEAFF. CDR3 nucleotide sequence: TGTGCCCGACTACAGGGACCTGAAGCTTTCTTT. Combining the CDR3 with reference TRBV2 and TRBJ1-1 gives the whole variable domain EPEVTQTPSHQVTQMGQEVILRCVPISNHLYFYWYRQILGQKVEFLVSFYNNEISEKSEIFDDQFSVERPDGSNFTLKIRSTKLEDSAMYFCARLQGPEAFFGQGTRLTVV.

This clonotype was counted a few times. This chain connects TRBV15 to TRBJ2-1, with 10 bases matching TRBD1. Germline loops: CDR1 LNHNV, CDR2 YYDKDF (reference sequence). The V and J ends lost 1 base and 6 bases, in that order; junction bases with no gene match: 9. The CDR3 runs 17 residues. Here the CDR3 DNA reads TGTGCCACCAGCAGAGGTCGAGACAGGGGGCGCGGCAATGAGCAGTTCTTC. Amino acids: CATSRGRDRGRGNEQFF. The entire variable domain, with the rest obtained from reference TRBV15 and TRBJ2-1, is as follows: DAMVIQNPRYQVTQFGKPVTLSCSQTLNHNVMYWYQQKSSQAPKLLFHYYDKDFNNEADTPDNFQSRRPNTSFCFLDIRSPGLGDTAMYLCATSRGRDRGRGNEQFFGPGTRLTVL.

Turning to this clonotype: A read error may produce the germline difference seen at one junction end. This chain connects TRBV7-3 to TRBJ2-3; 11 bases are shared with TRBD2. The CDR3 covers 16 residues. Germline assignment: CDR1 SGHTA and CDR2 FQGTGA. CDR3 DNA: TGTGCCAGCAGCCTAACTAGCGGGAGTAGCACAGATACGCAGTATTTT. It encodes CASSLTSGSSTDTQYF.

The chain joins TRBV20-1 to TRBJ2-1, with TRBD2 matching 7 bases. After removal of 3 bases from V and 3 bases from J, the junction contained 5 bases not matched to a gene. In germline, CDR1 is DFQATT, CDR2 SNEGSKA (reference sequence). The CDR3 loop spans 14 amino acids. CDR3 region: CSARGGRVYNEQFF. The CDR3 DNA follows: TGCAGTGCTAGGGGAGGGAGGGTCTACAATGAGCAGTTCTTC.

A few counts support this clonotype. This sequence joins TRBV29-1 and TRBJ2-7, with TRBD2 identical over 9 bases. The CDR3 is 13 amino acids. Losses at the gene ends were 3 bases for V and 4 bases for J; bases not matched to a gene: 4. Germline values: CDR1 SQVTM, CDR2 ANQGSEA. The CDR3 DNA is TGCAGCGTTGAGGGTAGCGGGAGATACGAGCAGTACTTC. Its translation: CSVEGSGRYEQYF.

The rearrangement uses TRBV13 and TRBJ2-1; 7 bases line up with TRBD1. This CDR3 is built from 16 residues. Germline lookup yields CDR1 PRHDT and CDR2 FYEKMQ (reference sequence). V lost 6 bases to trimming and J lost 3 bases; unmatched junction nucleotides: 11. The DNA of the CDR3 is TGTGCCAGCAGTTGGACGGGACAGAAAAGCTACAATGAGCAGTTCTTC. Translating gives CASSWTGQKSYNEQFF.

The rearrangement links TRBV5-1 to TRBJ1-1; D remains unclear. The CDR3 sequence is 15 residues long. V was cut by 2 bases and J by 4 bases, with 15 bases left in between. Germline V gene sequence: CDR1 SGHRS, CDR2 YFSETQ. CDR3: CASSFWEGGITEAFF. Here the CDR3 DNA reads TGCGCCAGCAGCTTTTGGGAGGGTGGCATCACTGAAGCTTTCTTT.

This clonotype was observed a few times. The chain employs TRBV7-9 and TRBJ2-1, with 8 bases aligning to TRBD2. This CDR3 spans 17 amino acids. Trimming at V came to 1 base and at J to 8 bases, leaving 13 bases not matched to a gene. CDR1 is SEHNR and CDR2 is FQNEAQ in the germline V gene (reference sequence). This chain's CDR3 is CASSLGPVSGSFDEQFF. In DNA form, the CDR3 reads TGTGCCAGCAGCTTAGGCCCTGTGAGCGGGAGTTTTGATGAGCAGTTCTTC.

CDR3 in amino acids: CSARHRLAGYERYF. CDR3 bases: TGCAGTGCTAGACACAGACTAGCGGGATACGAGCGGTACTTC. This rearrangement joins TRBV20-1 to TRBJ2-5, with 11 bases identical to TRBD2. The J segment lost 13 bases and the V segment lost 2 bases, leaving 12 bases of the junction unmatched. The CDR3 is 14 amino acids. Germline values: CDR1 DFQATT, CDR2 SNEGSKA (reference sequence).

The chain joins TRBV7-3 to TRBJ2-2, with D hard to call. This CDR3 is 13 amino acids long. V was shortened by 3 bases and J by 6 bases, with 8 bases between the two germline ends. Germline V CDR1 and CDR2: SGHTA, FQGTGA. The CDR3 loop is CASSLMDPGELFF. The CDR3 coding sequence is TGTGCCAGCAGCTTGATGGACCCCGGGGAGCTGTTTTTT. The variable domain in full, completed from reference TRBV7-3 and TRBJ2-2, reads GAGVSQTPSNKVTEKGKYVELRCDPISGHTALYWYRQSLGQGPEFLIYFQGTGAADDSGLPNDRFFAVRPEGSVSTLKIQRTERGDSAVYLCASSLMDPGELFFGEGSRLTVL.

This rearrangement joins TRBV28 to TRBJ2-4, with D possibly TRBD2 on 6 matching bases. The germline V gene encodes CDR1 MDHEN and CDR2 SYDVKM. Trimming shortened V by 5 bases and J by 6 bases, and 14 bases separated the two germline ends. This CDR3 region has 14 residues. Here the CDR3 reads CASSHGSLVNIQYF. CDR3 sequence (DNA): TGTGCCAGCAGTCACGGGAGCCTTGTAAACATTCAGTACTTC.

The V and J genes are TRBV29-1 and TRBJ2-7; maybe TRBD1 (7 bases). This CDR3 comprises 16 residues. The V gene lost 3 bases and the J gene lost 0 bases, with 18 bases spanning the gap. CDR1 is SQVTM and CDR2 is ANQGSEA in the germline V gene. The CDR3 coding sequence is TGCAGCGTTGAGGGACTGGGGACAGAGGGCTCCTACGAGCAGTACTTC. This translates into CSVEGLGTEGSYEQYF.

The J gene is TRBJ2-5, the V gene TRBV28; 9 bases fit TRBD1. The CDR3 runs 15 residues. V lost 5 bases, J lost 5 bases, and 9 bases stayed unmatched. Germline assignment: CDR1 MDHEN and CDR2 SYDVKM. The chain's CDR3 is CASSPLTGGRETQYF. In DNA form, the CDR3 reads TGTGCCAGCAGTCCTCTGACAGGGGGTAGGGAGACCCAGTACTTC.

V is TRBV20-1 and J is TRBJ1-2; TRBD1 aligns across 7 bases. The CDR3 length is 11 residues. Germline V gives CDR1 DFQATT, CDR2 SNEGSKA (reference sequence). Germline trimming cut 8 bases from V and 6 bases from J; bases unmatched to any gene: 6. The CDR3 reads CSYPTGNGYTF. The CDR3 nucleotides are TGCAGTTACCCGACAGGGAATGGCTACACCTTC.

In this sample, this clonotype turned up a few times. Written as DNA, the CDR3 is TGTGCCAGCAGCAGAGGGGGGTTGGGTAACTATGGCTACACCTTC. The encoded protein is CASSRGGLGNYGYTF. V is TRBV7-9 and J is TRBJ1-2; D is perhaps TRBD1 (6 bases). The V gene's germline CDR1 is SEHNR and CDR2 FQNEAQ (reference sequence). The CDR3 has 15 amino acids. With 5 bases removed from V and 1 base from J, the gap between germline ends came to 14 bases.

This clonotype appeared once. A much larger clone differs by one base, so this may be a read error. The chain uses TRBV28 and TRBJ2-3; 11 bases are a match to TRBD2. Germline V gene data show CDR1 as MDHEN and CDR2 as SYDVKM. This CDR3 has 17 amino acids. CDR3 amino acids: CASNLDPSGRTTDTQYF. The DNA of the CDR3 is TGTGCCAGCAATTTAGACCCTAGCGGGAGGACGACAGATACGCAGTATTTT.

The CDR3 region has the DNA TGTGCCAGCAGTCTCCGGAGTCGCGGGAGAACAGAGACCCAGTACTTC. Its translation is CASSLRSRGRTETQYF. The V call is TRBV28, the J call TRBJ2-5; 7 bases are a match to TRBD2. V dropped 5 bases and J dropped 4; count of bases not matched to a gene: 13. CDR3 size: 16 residues. Germline V gives CDR1 MDHEN, CDR2 SYDVKM.

In its sample, this clonotype was seen a few times. The chain recombines TRBV7-2 with TRBJ1-2; 9 bases align to TRBD1. Germline values: CDR1 SGHTA, CDR2 FQGNSA. The CDR3 is 16 residues long. With V trimmed by 0 bases and J by 6 bases, 8 bases remained unmatched. For the CDR3, the DNA is TGTGCCAGCAGCTTAGCGCCGGGACAGGGATTGGATGGCTACACCTTC. Its protein is CASSLAPGQGLDGYTF.

This chain uses TRBV25-1 with TRBJ2-1; 9 bases are a match to TRBD2. Trimming took 1 base from V and 4 from J; bases not matched to a gene: 5. The CDR3 sequence is 16 residues long. CDR1 and CDR2 (germline): MGHDK, SYGVNS. CDR3 residues: CASSELTSGVYNEQFF. The CDR3 DNA is TGTGCCAGCAGTGAATTGACTAGCGGCGTTTACAATGAGCAGTTCTTC.

The J gene is TRBJ2-7, the V gene TRBV15, with TRBD1 matching 9 bases. The tail of the sequence fits TRBJ2-5 better, so the J call may be wrong. Germline V gene lookup returns CDR1 LNHNV and CDR2 YYDKDF (reference sequence). The CDR3 spans 16 residues. The DNA of the CDR3 is TGTGCCACCAGCACACCTAAGGGACAGGGAGTGGAGACCCAGTACTTC. Amino acid sequence: CATSTPKGQGVETQYF.

V and J are TRBV28 and TRBJ2-1; 8 nucleotides align to TRBD2. V trimming: 4 bases; J trimming: 6 bases; junction bases outside the gene matches: 8. CDR3 length: 15 residues. CDR1 MDHEN and CDR2 SYDVKM come from the germline V gene. This chain's CDR3 is CASSYGLALSNEQFF. CDR3 sequence (DNA): TGTGCCAGCAGTTACGGACTAGCCCTCAGCAATGAGCAGTTCTTC.

The V and J genes are TRBV25-1 and TRBJ2-5; D might be TRBD1 or TRBD2, each matching 5 bases. The ends were cut back, 1 base at V and 0 bases at J, with 12 bases in the middle. This CDR3 has 16 residues. Germline CDR1 is MGHDK and CDR2 is SYGVNS. In DNA, the CDR3 is TGTGCCAGCAGTGAATGGGACGTACGCCACCAAGAGACCCAGTACTTC. Protein sequence: CASSEWDVRHQETQYF.